This is a list of T cell receptor beta chains from one sample in a study of T cell clonotyping in hematopoietic cell transplantation. The method was immunoSEQ multiplex PCR; TCRdb's version includes in-frame clones alone and lacks a portion of them. The table includes approximately 20,000 clones, 65% to 80% detected once. Sequenced sample: peripheral blood mononuclear cells. Source of these receptors: a man between 60 and 75 years old in good health. Some clones in this sample may be carry-over from other donors' samples. Each CDR3 is given with its conserved first and last residue. Fields, in order: clone size, D gene, V gene, J gene, CDR3 DNA, CDR3 protein. The D gene is left open where the match is weak. Some rows mark clone size as missing; the rest say once, few, many or name a class of expanded clone.

>.|.|TRBV2|TRBJ2-5
TGTGCCAGCAGTGCAACTAGGGAGACCCAGTACTTC
CASSATRETQYF
>medium-sized|TRBD1|TRBV19|TRBJ1-6
TGTGCCAGTAGTATCCGGGACAGTGATAATTCACCCCTCCACTTT
CASSIRDSDNSPLHF
>.|TRBD1|TRBV5-6|TRBJ2-7
TGTGCCAGCATCAAACAGGGGGTCCCCTACGAGCAGTACTTC
CASIKQGVPYEQYF
>.|.|TRBV29-1|TRBJ2-7
TGCAGCGTTGTTACGCAGGGGACCTACGAGCAGTACTTC
CSVVTQGTYEQYF
>.|.|TRBV7-9|TRBJ1-2
TGTGCCAGCAGCTTAGACGTCGATGCTGGCTACACCTTC
CASSLDVDAGYTF
>.|.|TRBV7-2|TRBJ1-5
TGTGCCAGCAGCCCCGTGAGGGAAAGAGGCAATCAGCCCCAGCATTTT
CASSPVRERGNQPQHF
>few|.|TRBV27|TRBJ2-7
TGTGCCAGCAGTCACGGACAGCTTTACGAGCAGTACTTC
CASSHGQLYEQYF
>once|TRBD2|TRBV7-3|TRBJ2-7
TGTGCCAGCAGCTTAGGGTTGGGGGGGGAGTTGCAGTACTTC
CASSLGLGGELQYF
>.|.|TRBV7-2|TRBJ1-6
TGTGCCAGCACCCTCTTTCTTGGGAATTCACCCCTCCACTTT
CASTLFLGNSPLHF
>.|TRBD1|TRBV19|TRBJ2-1
TGTGCCAGCAAAAGGACAGGGAGCTCCTACAATGAGCAGTTCTTC
CASKRTGSSYNEQFF
>.|TRBD1|TRBV5-4|TRBJ2-6
TGTGCCAGCAGCTCACCGGACAGGGCGGGCGTCCTGACTTTC
CASSSPDRAGVLTF
>.|.|TRBV6-6|TRBJ2-1
TGTGCCAGCGGGGAGGCCAATGAGCAGTTCTTC
CASGEANEQFF
>.|.|TRBV7-2|TRBJ2-3
TGTGCCAGCAGCTTACAACTAAACACTGATACGCAGTATTTT
CASSLQLNTDTQYF
>.|.|TRBV6-1|TRBJ1-1
TGTGCCAGCTCTTACAGAGAAGCTTTCTTT
CASSYREAFF
>.|TRBD1|TRBV5-6|TRBJ2-7
TGTGCCAGCAGCTTGGATCGGACAGGGGTCTCCTACGAGCAGTACTTC
CASSLDRTGVSYEQYF
>.|TRBD1|TRBV14|TRBJ1-4
TGTGCCAGCAGTCGAGGACTCCCAGGGGGAGGAGAAAAACTGTTTTTT
CASSRGLPGGGEKLFF
>.|TRBD2|TRBV4-2|TRBJ2-3
TGTGCCAGCAGCCAGGCCGGGACTAGCGGGGCTAGCACAGATACGCAGTATTTT
CASSQAGTSGASTDTQYF
>.|.|TRBV7-8|TRBJ2-7
TGTGCCAGCAGCTTAGGATCCTACGAGCAGTACTTC
CASSLGSYEQYF
>.|TRBD1|TRBV5-4|TRBJ1-4
TGTGCCAGCAGCGCTAACAGGGGGGGAAATGAAAAACTGTTTTTT
CASSANRGGNEKLFF
>.|TRBD2|TRBV19|TRBJ2-5
TGTGCCAGTATCACGACTAGCGGGGGGCACCAAGAGACCCAGTACTTC
CASITTSGGHQETQYF
>.|.|TRBV14|TRBJ2-7
TGTGCCAGCAGCCAGCATGGACTGAGCAGGGGGGGTACGTACTACGAGCAGTACTTC
CASSQHGLSRGGTYYEQYF
>.|.|TRBV5-8|TRBJ1-1
TGTGCCAGCAGACTGGGTAGTCGGAGGGGGAGCGGAGCTTTCTTT
CASRLGSRRGSGAFF